The 20 T cell receptor beta chains below come from one sample, sequenced in a study of shared clonotypes between healthy human individuals. CD8 cells regarded as naive lacked CD45RO, were positively chosen for CCR7, and omitted terminally differentiated effector memory CD45RA+ cells. TCRdb's copy holds only in-frame clones and misses some; the assay was immunoSEQ multiplex PCR. The data hold about 2.1 million clones, with about 92% observed a single time. Sequencing was performed on naive CD8+ T cells from PBMCs. These receptors came from a man between 18 and 29 years old in good health. Some clones in this sample may be carry-over from other donors' samples.

The CDR3, as DNA: TGTGCCAGCAGCTCCGGGACTAGCGTGATCTACGAGCAGTACTTC. As protein: CASSSGTSVIYEQYF. This chain links TRBV7-2 with TRBJ2-7; 10 bases match TRBD2. Losses at the gene ends were 4 bases for V and 3 bases for J; bases not matched to a gene: 6. Germline CDR1 SGHTA, CDR2 FQGNSA. There are 15 residues in the CDR3.

V is TRBV19 and J is TRBJ2-1; 8 nucleotides agree with TRBD1. Germline CDR1 and CDR2: LNHDA and SQIVND (reference sequence). The CDR3 length is 13 residues. Unmatched junction bases numbered 3, after V lost 7 bases and J lost 4 bases. CDR3 loop: CASMGQEYNEQFF. CDR3 nucleotide sequence: TGTGCCAGTATGGGACAGGAGTACAATGAGCAGTTCTTC.

J is TRBJ1-1 and V is TRBV13; D possibly corresponds to TRBD1 (5 bases). CDR1 and CDR2 (germline): PRHDT, FYEKMQ (reference sequence). V dropped 5 bases and J dropped 0 bases, with 10 bases sitting between them. CDR3 length: 14 amino acids. This CDR3 is CASSRGEMNTEAFF. In DNA, the CDR3 is TGTGCCAGCAGCCGGGGGGAGATGAACACTGAAGCTTTCTTT.

The CDR3: CASSLITAASARRYNEQFF. The CDR3 DNA reads TGTGCCAGCAGTTTAATCACCGCGGCTAGCGCCCGGCGTTACAATGAGCAGTTCTTC. The V call is TRBV28, the J call TRBJ2-1, with D possibly being TRBD2 (6 bases). V gave up 2 bases and J gave up 4 bases, with 24 bases separating them. This CDR3 comprises 19 residues. Germline CDR1 reads MDHEN; CDR2 reads SYDVKM.

The chain employs TRBV7-2 and TRBJ1-1; D is possibly TRBD1 (6 bases). The CDR3 spans 14 residues. Trimming stripped 5 bases from V and 0 bases from J, with 10 bases between. Germline CDR1 and CDR2: SGHTA and FQGNSA. CDR3 nucleotides: TGTGCCAGCAGCCTAGGGACACTGAACACTGAAGCTTTCTTT. It is translated as CASSLGTLNTEAFF.

The DNA of the CDR3 is TGTGCCAGCAGTTTATTCTGGGGAGCAAACGATGAGCAGTTCTTC. This translates into CASSLFWGANDEQFF. V and J are TRBV27 and TRBJ2-1; D possibly corresponds to TRBD2 (5 bases). CDR1 and CDR2 from the germline V gene are MNHEY and SMNVEV (reference sequence). This CDR3 has 15 amino acids. The V gene lost 1 base and the J gene lost 8 bases, with 15 bases spanning the gap.

The rearrangement joins TRBV5-1 to TRBJ1-1, with TRBD1 as a possible D gene (6 bases). The ends were cut back, 2 bases at V and 3 bases at J, with 17 bases in the middle. Germline V gene sequence: CDR1 SGHRS, CDR2 YFSETQ. The CDR3 extends over 16 amino acids. The CDR3 here is CASSLSGAPGDTEAFF. DNA of the CDR3: TGCGCCAGCAGCTTATCGGGGGCGCCGGGTGACACTGAAGCTTTCTTT.

This clone was seen just once. This chain joins TRBV9 and TRBJ2-1; 12 nucleotides align to TRBD2. V lost 3 bases, J lost 6 bases, and 4 bases stayed unmatched. The CDR3 is 15 amino acids. CDR1 SGDLS and CDR2 YYNGEE come from the germline V gene. CDR3 residues: CASSASGRASNEQFF. The CDR3 DNA sequence: TGTGCCAGCAGCGCTAGCGGGAGGGCCTCCAATGAGCAGTTCTTC.

The chain has TRBV6-5 and TRBJ2-1, with 8 bases that match TRBD2. With 7 bases clipped from V and 2 bases from J, the junction kept 4 bases outside the gene matches. CDR3 size: 14 residues. Germline V gene data show CDR1 as MNHEY and CDR2 as SVGAGI. Written as DNA, the CDR3 is TGTGCCAGCAAAGATAGCGGGACCTACAATGAGCAGTTCTTC. Its protein product is CASKDSGTYNEQFF.

On this clone: The same CDR3 arises from other DNA sequences in this sample as well. This chain connects TRBV6-1 to TRBJ2-7, with D maybe TRBD1 (6 bases). V gave up 4 bases and J gave up 3 bases, with 10 bases separating them. The germline V gene encodes CDR1 MNHNS and CDR2 SASEGT. There are 13 residues in the CDR3. CDR3 sequence: CASSVGRGYEQYF. The CDR3, as DNA: TGTGCCAGCAGTGTTGGCAGGGGCTACGAGCAGTACTTC.

V is TRBV10-3 and J is TRBJ1-3; D remains ambiguous. The V end was cut by 6 bases, the J end by 4 bases, with 13 bases between. Germline V gene lookup returns CDR1 ENHRY and CDR2 SYGVKD. This CDR3 has 14 residues. The CDR3 spells CAIRVGTAGNTIYF. CDR3 DNA: TGTGCCATCAGGGTGGGTACAGCAGGAAACACCATATATTTT.

CDR3 coding DNA: TGTGCCAGCAGTTTATCGACCGGGGACAGGTGGTACGAGCAGTACTTC. Protein: CASSLSTGDRWYEQYF. The V call is TRBV27, the J call TRBJ2-7, with TRBD1 matching 8 bases. The CDR3 runs to 16 residues. After removal of 0 bases from V and 4 bases from J, the junction contained 8 bases not matched to a gene. Germline V gives CDR1 MNHEY, CDR2 SMNVEV (reference sequence).

V gene TRBV5-1 combines with J gene TRBJ2-1; the match to TRBD2 covers 7 bases. This CDR3 has 12 residues. Germline V gene lookup returns CDR1 SGHRS and CDR2 YFSETQ. The junction had 5 bases not matched to a gene; V was cut back by 6 bases and J by 8 bases. CDR3 region: CASTLAGHEQFF. The CDR3 region has the DNA TGCGCCAGCACCTTAGCGGGTCATGAGCAGTTCTTC.

This sequence joins TRBV28 and TRBJ2-5; 9 bases line up with TRBD2. Germline V gene sequence: CDR1 MDHEN, CDR2 SYDVKM. The length of the CDR3 is 17 residues. Trimming took 5 bases from V and 3 from J; bases not matched to a gene: 13. CDR3 in amino acids: CASSLKREVISEETQYF. CDR3 DNA sequence: TGTGCCAGCAGTCTAAAGCGGGAGGTGATTTCAGAAGAGACCCAGTACTTC.

The genes are TRBV27 and TRBJ2-3, with 10 bases lining up with TRBD2. In germline, CDR1 is MNHEY, CDR2 SMNVEV (reference sequence). The V segment lost 5 bases and the J segment 2 bases; nucleotides outside the gene matches: 4. The CDR3 contains 15 residues. CDR3 sequence (DNA): TGTGCCAGCAGTCTTAGCGGGAGGTCCACAGATACGCAGTATTTT. Its translation: CASSLSGRSTDTQYF.

The J gene is TRBJ2-1, the V gene TRBV28; D is possibly TRBD1 (5 bases). The germline V gene has CDR1 MDHEN and CDR2 SYDVKM. This CDR3 region has 14 residues. V lost 7 bases and J 7 bases, leaving 17 bases between the germline ends. This CDR3 reads CASTLQVHLNEQFF. The CDR3 nucleotides are TGTGCCAGCACCCTACAGGTACACCTTAATGAGCAGTTCTTC.

This clone was seen only once. The rearrangement links TRBV27 to TRBJ1-2, with D possibly being TRBD1 (5 bases). In germline, CDR1 is MNHEY, CDR2 SMNVEV (reference sequence). With 2 bases removed from V and 6 bases from J, the gap between germline ends came to 10 bases. This CDR3 comprises 13 residues. The CDR3 DNA reads as TGTGCCAGCAGTTTAGGGGGGTCCCATGGCTACACCTTC. It translates to CASSLGGSHGYTF.

The rearrangement uses TRBV5-6 and TRBJ1-5; D remains unclear. CDR1 is SGHDT and CDR2 is YYEEEE in the germline V gene. The CDR3 contains 13 residues. With 4 bases removed from V and 1 base from J, the gap between germline ends came to 6 bases. CDR3 residues: CASSVGSNQPQHF. The CDR3 nucleotides are TGTGCCAGCAGCGTAGGGAGCAATCAGCCCCAGCATTTT. Full variable domain (remainder filled in from reference TRBV5-6 and TRBJ1-5): DAGVTQSPTHLIKTRGQQVTLRCSPKSGHDTVSWYQQALGQGPQFIFQYYEEEERQRGNFPDRFSGHQFPNYSSELNVNALLLGDSALYLCASSVGSNQPQHFGDGTRLSIL.

In nucleotides, the CDR3 is TGTGCCAGCAGCGTGGGGACAGGGAGGATGGTTGGCTACACCTTC. Protein product: CASSVGTGRMVGYTF. The J gene is TRBJ1-2, the V gene TRBV9, with TRBD1 matching over 9 bases. V was pared by 2 bases and J by 7 bases, with 9 bases of the junction left unmatched. CDR3 size: 15 residues. Germline values: CDR1 SGDLS, CDR2 YYNGEE.

The chain carries TRBV5-4 and TRBJ2-2; 11 bases are a match to TRBD1. This CDR3 spans 17 amino acids. Germline V CDR1 and CDR2: SGHNT, YYREEE (reference sequence). Trimming removed 3 bases from V and 3 bases from J; junction bases left unmatched: 7. The CDR3 region is CASSWDRGRGDTGELFF. CDR3 bases: TGTGCCAGCAGCTGGGACAGGGGGAGAGGGGACACCGGGGAGCTGTTTTTT.